This T cell receptor beta chain appears in the sequencing data of a study of Ad26.COV2.S vaccination and SARS-CoV-2 variants. Specified treatment: 15 to 20 received Ad26.COV2.S at low or high dose, single or two shots; about 5 received placebo; per-sample allocation not given. Repertoires come from day 63 after the first vaccine or placebo injection. TCRdb keeps only in-frame clones here, not all; method: immunoSEQ multiplex PCR. The profile shows about 260,000 clones, around 88% of them singletons. CDR3 size: 14 residues. Deletions cut 3 bases from V and 3 bases from J, with 12 bases between. Germline assignment: CDR1 SGDLS and CDR2 YYNGEE.

The sample here was peripheral blood, taken in a trial of Ad26.COV2.S vaccine versus placebo. The chain has TRBV9 and TRBJ2-5; D possibly corresponds to TRBD2 (6 bases). The source is a person between 18 and 59 years old who received the Ad26.COV2.S COVID-19 vaccine or a placebo. The DNA of the CDR3 is TGTGCCAGCAGCGAGGGACTGACGAAAGAGACCCAGTACTTC. Translation gives CASSEGLTKETQYF.